This T cell receptor (beta chain) was sequenced during a study of T cell repertoires in cytomegalovirus infection (dated by TCRdb to between 2018 and 2021). Regarding the complete study: Recently identified HLA-C-restricted CMV epitopes, whose presentation resists viral immunomodulation, were targeted by peptide stimulations together with well-studied HLA-B-restricted epitopes. Donor HLA type was relevant to the analysis, as public TCR beta signatures indicated carriage of CMV infection together with the matching HLA type.

This specimen's treatment or condition label, interpreted: in vitro stimulation with specific CMV peptide epitopes to enrich CMV-specific T cells. General conclusions and limits of the study: The ex vivo response was dominated by HLA-C-restricted CMV-specific TCR beta clonotypes, which also provided the single most frequent clonotype in two of eight donors. Cumulative frequency of public TCR beta family members discriminated carriers of CMV infection plus the relevant HLA type in this cohort and an independent approximately 350-donor cohort.

In the germline V gene, CDR1 corresponds to MRHNA and CDR2 to SNTAGT. The V and J ends are trimmed by 4 bases and 2 bases, leaving 6 bases between them. The CDR3 sequence holds 12 residues, the cysteine and phenylalanine included. Only the CDR3 part of the read is kept: 36 bases, read in frame from the first base. Notes on this clonotype: Its target antigen remains unknown. No much larger clone is present one base from it, and per-base qualities are unavailable.

TCRdb names Illumina HiSeq 1500 as the instrument used. In TCRdb, the public reads were trimmed at Q25 with fastp and aligned with MiXCR, with productive beta chains retained. When rows share a CDR3 protein, they turn into one entry using the most common DNA and genes. This sample gives approximately 1,000,000 distinct CDR3 sequences in total; less than 35% of them show up just once. The ten biggest clones cover about 14% of the sample. The origin of this receptor is a human donor in good health (CMV status not recorded). Some clones in this sample may be carry-over from other donors' samples. This chain is built from TRBV6-4 and TRBJ2-7; no confident D gene assignment can be made. Sample: cultured CD8+ T cells from PBMCs, taken from culture after CMV antigen stimulation. CDR3 protein: CASSALPYEQYF. At the DNA level, the sequence is TGTGCCAGCAGTGCTCTACCCTACGAGCAGTACTTC.